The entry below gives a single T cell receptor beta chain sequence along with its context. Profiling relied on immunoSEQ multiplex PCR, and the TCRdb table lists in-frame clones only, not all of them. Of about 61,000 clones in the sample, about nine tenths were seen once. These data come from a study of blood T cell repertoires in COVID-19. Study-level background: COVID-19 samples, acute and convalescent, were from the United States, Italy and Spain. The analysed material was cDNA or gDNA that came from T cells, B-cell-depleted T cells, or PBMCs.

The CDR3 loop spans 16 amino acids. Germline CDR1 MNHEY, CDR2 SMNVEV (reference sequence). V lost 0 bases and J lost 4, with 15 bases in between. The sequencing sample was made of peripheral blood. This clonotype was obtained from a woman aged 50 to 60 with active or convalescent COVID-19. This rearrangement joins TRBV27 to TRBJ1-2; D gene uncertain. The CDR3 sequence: CASSLSASGALYGYTF. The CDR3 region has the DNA TGTGCCAGCAGTTTATCGGCGTCGGGAGCCCTCTATGGCTACACCTTC.